What follows are 7 T cell receptor beta chains derived from one specimen sequenced in a study of blood T cell repertoires in COVID-19. Repertoires were generated with immunoSEQ multiplex PCR, while TCRdb's copy carries only in-frame clones and drops some. This sample has tens of thousands of clones, with almost 85% found just once. Material: peripheral blood. The receptors derive from a human donor in a cohort sampled during active COVID-19.

V usage is TRBV4-1 and J usage is TRBJ1-2; 7 nucleotides agree with TRBD1. The CDR3 contains 15 residues. Germline loops: CDR1 MGHRA, CDR2 YSYEKL. V was clipped by 0 bases and J by 4 bases; unmatched bases: 5. CDR3 DNA: TGCGCCAGCAGCCAAGAAGATAGGGGGCCCTATGGCTACACCTTC. Protein product: CASSQEDRGPYGYTF.

This clone was detected only a few times. J is TRBJ2-1 and V is TRBV5-6; TRBD2 agrees at 8 bases. The germline gives CDR1 SGHDT, CDR2 YYEEEE. There are 15 residues in the CDR3. J was trimmed by 7 bases and V by 1 base; bases with no gene match: 7. DNA of the CDR3: TGTGCCAGCAGCTTGTGGGGACTAGGCCTTAATGAGCAGTTCTTC. Amino acids: CASSLWGLGLNEQFF. Looking up the rest from reference TRBV5-6 and TRBJ2-1 gives the full variable domain: DAGVTQSPTHLIKTRGQQVTLRCSPKSGHDTVSWYQQALGQGPQFIFQYYEEEERQRGNFPDRFSGHQFPNYSSELNVNALLLGDSALYLCASSLWGLGLNEQFFGPGTRLTVL.

Here the CDR3 DNA reads TGTGCCTGGAGTGCGACTAGCGGGAGCTACGCGAACACCGGGGAGCTGTTTTTT. This sequence encodes CAWSATSGSYANTGELFF. This chain uses TRBV30 with TRBJ2-2, with TRBD2 matching 12 bases. The CDR3 runs to 18 residues. Germline-derived CDR1 and CDR2 are GTSNPN and SVGIG (reference sequence). The V gene end was trimmed by 1 base and the J gene end by 0 bases; junction bases not matched to a gene: 6.

This clone was picked up one time. The rearrangement joins TRBV28 to TRBJ1-1; 8 positions match TRBD1. Germline V lookup: CDR1 MDHEN, CDR2 SYDVKM. Trimming removed 9 bases from V and 1 base from J; junction bases left unmatched: 7. This CDR3 has 14 residues. CDR3 protein: CASFAGTGNTEAFF. CDR3 nucleotide sequence: TGTGCCAGTTTCGCCGGGACAGGGAACACTGAAGCTTTCTTT.

A remark on this clone: The germline gene is not matched at one end of the junction; a read error may be the cause. The V call is TRBV27, the J call TRBJ2-4; TRBD1 might be the D (5 bases). The CDR3 has 13 residues. Germline CDR1 is MNHEY and CDR2 is SMNVEV (reference sequence). The chain's CDR3 is CASSLSIVDTPSF. The CDR3 DNA reads as TGTGCCAGCAGTTTATCGATCGTGGACACCCCGAGCTTC.

The genes are TRBV12-5 and TRBJ2-1, with a weak D call TRBD1 (7 bases). CDR3 length: 15 amino acids. CDR1 and CDR2 from the germline V gene are LGHNT and FRNRAP. V was clipped by 6 bases and J by 7 bases, with 19 bases between them. The CDR3 bases are TGTGCTAGTGGCCTGGGGCAGGGGGACTTTAATGAGCAGTTCTTC. It is translated as CASGLGQGDFNEQFF. Using reference TRBV12-5 and TRBJ2-1 for the parts outside the CDR3, the full variable domain is DARVTQTPRHKVTEMGQEVTMRCQPILGHNTVFWYRQTMMQGLELLAYFRNRAPLDDSGMPKDRFSAEMPDATLATLKIQPSEPRDSAVYFCASGLGQGDFNEQFFGPGTRLTVL.

This chain connects TRBV25-1 to TRBJ1-3; the D gene is possibly TRBD1 (5 bases). The CDR3 loop spans 15 amino acids. V lost 4 bases and J lost 6, with 16 bases in between. From germline, CDR1 is MGHDK and CDR2 SYGVNS. CDR3 nucleotides: TGTGCCAGCAGTGCCGGGGGGGATTTCGAAAACACCATATATTTT. Its translation is CASSAGGDFENTIYF.